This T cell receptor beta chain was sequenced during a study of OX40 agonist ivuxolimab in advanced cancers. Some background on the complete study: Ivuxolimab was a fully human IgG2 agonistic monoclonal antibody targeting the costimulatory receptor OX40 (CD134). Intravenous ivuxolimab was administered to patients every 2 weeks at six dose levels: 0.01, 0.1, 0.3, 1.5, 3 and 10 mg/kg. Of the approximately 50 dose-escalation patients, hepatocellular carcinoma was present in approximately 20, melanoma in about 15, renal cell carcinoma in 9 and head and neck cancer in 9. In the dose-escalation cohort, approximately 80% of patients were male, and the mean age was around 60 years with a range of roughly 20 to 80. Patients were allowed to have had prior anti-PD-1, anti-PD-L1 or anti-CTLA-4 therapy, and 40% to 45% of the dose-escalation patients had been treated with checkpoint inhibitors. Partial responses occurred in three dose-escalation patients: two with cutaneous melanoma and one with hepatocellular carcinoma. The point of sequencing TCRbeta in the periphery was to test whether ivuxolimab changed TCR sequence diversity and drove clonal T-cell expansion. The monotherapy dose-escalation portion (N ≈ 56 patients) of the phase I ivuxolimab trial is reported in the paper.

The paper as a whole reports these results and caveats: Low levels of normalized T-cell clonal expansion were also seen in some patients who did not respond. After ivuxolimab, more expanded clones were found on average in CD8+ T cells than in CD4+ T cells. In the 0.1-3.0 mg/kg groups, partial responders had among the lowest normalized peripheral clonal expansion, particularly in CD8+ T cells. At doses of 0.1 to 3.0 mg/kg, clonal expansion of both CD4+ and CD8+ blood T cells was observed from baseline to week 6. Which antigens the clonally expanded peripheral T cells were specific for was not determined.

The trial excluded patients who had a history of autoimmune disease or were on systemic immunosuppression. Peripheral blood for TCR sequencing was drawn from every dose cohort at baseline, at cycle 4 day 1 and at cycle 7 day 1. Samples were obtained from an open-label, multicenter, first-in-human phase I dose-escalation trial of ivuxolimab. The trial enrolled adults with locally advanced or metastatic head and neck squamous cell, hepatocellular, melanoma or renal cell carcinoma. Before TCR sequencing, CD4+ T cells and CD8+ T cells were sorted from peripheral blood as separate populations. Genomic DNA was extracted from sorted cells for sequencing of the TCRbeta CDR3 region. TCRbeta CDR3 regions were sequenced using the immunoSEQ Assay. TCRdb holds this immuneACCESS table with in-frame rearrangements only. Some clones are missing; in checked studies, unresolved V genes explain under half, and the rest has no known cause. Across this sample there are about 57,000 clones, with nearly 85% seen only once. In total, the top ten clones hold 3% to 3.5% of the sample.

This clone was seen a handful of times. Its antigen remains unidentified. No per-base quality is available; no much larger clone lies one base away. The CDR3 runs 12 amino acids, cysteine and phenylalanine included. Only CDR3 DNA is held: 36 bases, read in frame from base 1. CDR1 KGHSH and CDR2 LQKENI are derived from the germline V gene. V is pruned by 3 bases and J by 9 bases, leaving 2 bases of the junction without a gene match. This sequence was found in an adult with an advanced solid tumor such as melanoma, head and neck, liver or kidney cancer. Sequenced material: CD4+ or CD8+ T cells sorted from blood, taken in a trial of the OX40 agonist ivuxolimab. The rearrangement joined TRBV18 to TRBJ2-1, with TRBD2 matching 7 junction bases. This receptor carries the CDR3 CASSPTSTEQFF. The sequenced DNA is TGTGCCAGCTCACCGACTAGCACTGAGCAGTTCTTC.